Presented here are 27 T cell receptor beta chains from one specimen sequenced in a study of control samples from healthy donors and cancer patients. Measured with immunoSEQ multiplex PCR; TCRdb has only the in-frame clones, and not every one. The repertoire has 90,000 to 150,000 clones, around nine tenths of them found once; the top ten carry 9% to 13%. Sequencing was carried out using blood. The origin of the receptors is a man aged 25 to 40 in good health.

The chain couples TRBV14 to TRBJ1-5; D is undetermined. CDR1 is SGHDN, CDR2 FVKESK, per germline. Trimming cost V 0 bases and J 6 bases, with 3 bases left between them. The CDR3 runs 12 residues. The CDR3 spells CASSQERQPQHF. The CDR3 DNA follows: TGTGCCAGCAGCCAAGAACGTCAGCCCCAGCATTTT.

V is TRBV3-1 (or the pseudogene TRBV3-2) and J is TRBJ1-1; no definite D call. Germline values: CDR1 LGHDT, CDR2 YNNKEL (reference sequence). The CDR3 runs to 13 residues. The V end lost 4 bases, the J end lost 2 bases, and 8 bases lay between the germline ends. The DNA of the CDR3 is TGTGCCAGCAGCCGCACAGTTAACACTGAAGCTTTCTTT. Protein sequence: CASSRTVNTEAFF.

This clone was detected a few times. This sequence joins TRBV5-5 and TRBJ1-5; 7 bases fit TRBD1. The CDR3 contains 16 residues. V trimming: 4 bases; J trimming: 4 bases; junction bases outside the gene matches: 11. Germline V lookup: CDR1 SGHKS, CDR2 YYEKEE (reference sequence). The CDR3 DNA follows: TGTGCCAGCAGCCCCACGACAGGGTCAAGGAATCAGCCCCAGCATTTT. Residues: CASSPTTGSRNQPQHF.

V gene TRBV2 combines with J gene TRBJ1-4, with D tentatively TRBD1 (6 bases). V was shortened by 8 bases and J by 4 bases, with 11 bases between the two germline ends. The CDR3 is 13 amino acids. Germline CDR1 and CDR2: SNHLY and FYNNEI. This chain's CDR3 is CASLDRINEKLFF. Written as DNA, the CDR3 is TGTGCCAGCCTGGACAGAATTAATGAAAAACTGTTTTTT.

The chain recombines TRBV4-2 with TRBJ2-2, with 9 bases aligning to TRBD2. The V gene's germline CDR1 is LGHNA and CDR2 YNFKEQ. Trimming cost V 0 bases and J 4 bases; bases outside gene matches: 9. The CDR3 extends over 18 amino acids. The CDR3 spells CASSQDPLAGLRTGELFF. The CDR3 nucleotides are TGTGCCAGCAGCCAAGACCCCCTAGCGGGGCTACGCACCGGGGAGCTGTTTTTT.

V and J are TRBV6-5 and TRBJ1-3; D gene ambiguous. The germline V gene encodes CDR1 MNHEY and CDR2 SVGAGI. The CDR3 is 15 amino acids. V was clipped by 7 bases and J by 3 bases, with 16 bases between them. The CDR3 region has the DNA TGTGCCAGCACCGATGGGGTGGTTCTTGGAAACACCATATATTTT. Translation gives CASTDGVVLGNTIYF.

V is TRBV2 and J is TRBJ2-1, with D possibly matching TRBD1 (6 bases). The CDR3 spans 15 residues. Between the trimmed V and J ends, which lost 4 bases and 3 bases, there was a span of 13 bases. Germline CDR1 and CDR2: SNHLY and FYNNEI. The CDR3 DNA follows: TGTGCCAGCAGTGTGAGGGACATCCGCTACAATGAGCAGTTCTTC. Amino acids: CASSVRDIRYNEQFF.

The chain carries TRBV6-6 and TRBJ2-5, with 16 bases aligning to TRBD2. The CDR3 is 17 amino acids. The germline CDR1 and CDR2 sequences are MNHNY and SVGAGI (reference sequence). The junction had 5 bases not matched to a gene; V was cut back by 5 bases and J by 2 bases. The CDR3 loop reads CASSPGLAGGWQETQYF. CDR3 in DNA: TGTGCCAGCAGTCCGGGACTAGCGGGGGGGTGGCAAGAGACCCAGTACTTC.

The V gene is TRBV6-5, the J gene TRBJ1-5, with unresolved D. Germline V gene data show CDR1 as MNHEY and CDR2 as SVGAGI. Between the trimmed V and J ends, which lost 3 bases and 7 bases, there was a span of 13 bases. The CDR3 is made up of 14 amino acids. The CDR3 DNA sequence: TGTGCCAGCAGTTATTCAGGTTCCTGGCAGCCCCAGCATTTT. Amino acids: CASSYSGSWQPQHF.

CDR3 region: CASSQDGQDNQPQHF. CDR3 nucleotides: TGTGCCAGCAGCCAAGACGGCCAGGACAATCAGCCCCAGCATTTT. The V call is TRBV4-2, the J call TRBJ1-5; D is uncertain. Germline lookup yields CDR1 LGHNA and CDR2 YNFKEQ. V was shortened by 0 bases and J by 3 bases, with 9 bases between the two germline ends. This CDR3 is built from 15 residues.

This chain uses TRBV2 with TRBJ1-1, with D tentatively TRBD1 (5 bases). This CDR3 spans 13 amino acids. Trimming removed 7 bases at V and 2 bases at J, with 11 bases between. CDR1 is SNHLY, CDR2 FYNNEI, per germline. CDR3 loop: CASNTQGNTEAFF. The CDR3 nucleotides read TGTGCCAGCAATACCCAGGGAAACACTGAAGCTTTCTTT.

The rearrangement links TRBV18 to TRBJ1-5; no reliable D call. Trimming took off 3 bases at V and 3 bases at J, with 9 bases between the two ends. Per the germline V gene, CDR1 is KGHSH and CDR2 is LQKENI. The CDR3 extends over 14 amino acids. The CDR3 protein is CASSPGSFNQPQHF. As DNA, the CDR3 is TGTGCCAGCTCACCGGGGAGTTTCAATCAGCCCCAGCATTTT.

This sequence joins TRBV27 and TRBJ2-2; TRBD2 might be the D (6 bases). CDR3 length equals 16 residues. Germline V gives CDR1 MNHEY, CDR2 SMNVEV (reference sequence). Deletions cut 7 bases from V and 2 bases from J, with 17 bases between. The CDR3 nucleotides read TGTGCCAGCACCTATTTAAGCGGACTAAACACCGGGGAGCTGTTTTTT. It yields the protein CASTYLSGLNTGELFF.

The CDR3 loop is CASSPGRSSGANVLTF. The DNA for the CDR3 is TGTGCCAGCAGCCCGGGACGGAGCTCTGGGGCCAACGTCCTGACTTTC. This chain links TRBV13 with TRBJ2-6, with D perhaps being TRBD1 or TRBD2 (5 bases each). This CDR3 contains 16 residues. The V and J ends lost 5 bases and 0 bases respectively, with 11 bases between them. Germline CDR1 and CDR2: PRHDT and FYEKMQ (reference sequence).

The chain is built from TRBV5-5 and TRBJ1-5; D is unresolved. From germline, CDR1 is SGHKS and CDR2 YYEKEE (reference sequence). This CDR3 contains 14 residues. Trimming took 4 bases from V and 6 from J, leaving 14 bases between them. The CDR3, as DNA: TGTGCCAGCAGCCAGACCGGGCTAAGTCAGCCCCAGCATTTT. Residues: CASSQTGLSQPQHF.

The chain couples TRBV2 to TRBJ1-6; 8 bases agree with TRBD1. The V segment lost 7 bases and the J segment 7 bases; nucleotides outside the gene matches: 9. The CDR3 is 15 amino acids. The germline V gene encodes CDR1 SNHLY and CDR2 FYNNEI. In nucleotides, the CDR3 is TGTGCCAGCAAACTAGAAGGACAGGGAAATTCACCCCTCCACTTT. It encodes CASKLEGQGNSPLHF. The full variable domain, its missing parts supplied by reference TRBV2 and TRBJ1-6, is EPEVTQTPSHQVTQMGQEVILRCVPISNHLYFYWYRQILGQKVEFLVSFYNNEISEKSEIFDDQFSVERPDGSNFTLKIRSTKLEDSAMYFCASKLEGQGNSPLHFGNGTRLTVT.

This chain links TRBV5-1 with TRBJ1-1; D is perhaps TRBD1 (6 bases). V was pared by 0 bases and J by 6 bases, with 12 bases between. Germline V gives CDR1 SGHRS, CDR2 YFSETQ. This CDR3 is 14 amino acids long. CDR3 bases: TGCGCCAGCAGCTTGGCTGTGGACAGACCTGAAGCTTTCTTT. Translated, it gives CASSLAVDRPEAFF.

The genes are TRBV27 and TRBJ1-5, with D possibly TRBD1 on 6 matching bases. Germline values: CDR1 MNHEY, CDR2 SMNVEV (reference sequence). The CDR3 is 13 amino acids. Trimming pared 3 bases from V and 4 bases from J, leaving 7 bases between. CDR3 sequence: CASSFQGNQPQHF. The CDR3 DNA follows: TGTGCCAGCAGTTTCCAGGGGAATCAGCCCCAGCATTTT.

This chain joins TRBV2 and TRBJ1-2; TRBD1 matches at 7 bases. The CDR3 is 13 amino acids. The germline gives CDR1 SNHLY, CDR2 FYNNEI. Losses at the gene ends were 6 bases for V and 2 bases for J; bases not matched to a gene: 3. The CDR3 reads CASRATGNYGYTF. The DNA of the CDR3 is TGTGCCAGCAGGGCGACAGGGAACTATGGCTACACCTTC.

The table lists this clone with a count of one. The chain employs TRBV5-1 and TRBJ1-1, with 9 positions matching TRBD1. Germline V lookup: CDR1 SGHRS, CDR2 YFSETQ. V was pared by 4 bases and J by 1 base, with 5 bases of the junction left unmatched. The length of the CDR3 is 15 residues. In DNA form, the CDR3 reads TGCGCCAGCAGCCTCCCGGGACAGGGGAACACTGAAGCTTTCTTT. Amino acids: CASSLPGQGNTEAFF. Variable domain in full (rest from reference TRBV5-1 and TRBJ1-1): KAGVTQTPRYLIKTRGQQVTLSCSPISGHRSVSWYQQTPGQGLQFLFEYFSETQRNKGNFPGRFSGRQFSNSRSEMNVSTLELGDSALYLCASSLPGQGNTEAFFGQGTRLTVV.

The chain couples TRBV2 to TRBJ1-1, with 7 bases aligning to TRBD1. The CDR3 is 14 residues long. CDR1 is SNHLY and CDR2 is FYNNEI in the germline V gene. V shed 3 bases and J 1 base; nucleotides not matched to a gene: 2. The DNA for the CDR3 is TGTGCCAGCAGTGACCAGGGGGGGAACACTGAAGCTTTCTTT. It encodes CASSDQGGNTEAFF.

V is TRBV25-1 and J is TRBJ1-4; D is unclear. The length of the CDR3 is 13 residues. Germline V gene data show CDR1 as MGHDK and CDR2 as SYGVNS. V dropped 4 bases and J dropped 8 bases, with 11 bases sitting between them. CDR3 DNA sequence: TGTGCCAGCAGTGGGGTGACTGGGGAAAAACTGTTTTTT. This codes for CASSGVTGEKLFF.

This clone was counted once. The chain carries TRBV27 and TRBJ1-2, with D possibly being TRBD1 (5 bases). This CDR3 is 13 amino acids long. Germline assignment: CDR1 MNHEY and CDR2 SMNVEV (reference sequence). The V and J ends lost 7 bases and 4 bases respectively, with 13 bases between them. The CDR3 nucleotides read TGTGCCAGCATGATGATTGGGGGCTATGGCTACACCTTC. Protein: CASMMIGGYGYTF.

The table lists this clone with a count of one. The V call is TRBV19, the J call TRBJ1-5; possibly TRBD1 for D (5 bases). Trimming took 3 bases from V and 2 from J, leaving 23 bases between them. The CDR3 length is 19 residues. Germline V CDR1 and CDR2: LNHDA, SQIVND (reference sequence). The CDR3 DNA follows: TGTGCCAGTAGTATTCTAGGGCAGGGTTTGGATTGGCGCAATCAGCCCCAGCATTTT. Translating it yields CASSILGQGLDWRNQPQHF. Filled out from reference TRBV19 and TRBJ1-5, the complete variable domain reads DGGITQSPKYLFRKEGQNVTLSCEQNLNHDAMYWYRQDPGQGLRLIYYSQIVNDFQKGDIAEGYSVSREKKESFPLTVTSAQKNPTAFYLCASSILGQGLDWRNQPQHFGDGTRLSIL.

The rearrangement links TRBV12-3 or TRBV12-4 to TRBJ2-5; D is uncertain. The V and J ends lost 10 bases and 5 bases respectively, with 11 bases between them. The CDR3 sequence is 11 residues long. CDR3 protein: CATLVGETQYF. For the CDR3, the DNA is TGTGCCACCTTGGTAGGCGAGACCCAGTACTTC.

The CDR3 is CASSLRAGGKETQYF. The CDR3 nucleotides read TGTGCCAGCAGCTTAAGGGCGGGGGGGAAGGAGACCCAGTACTTC. The gene calls are TRBV7-2 and TRBJ2-5; 9 positions agree with TRBD2. With V trimmed by 2 bases and J by 5 bases, 6 bases remained unmatched. The CDR3 contains 15 residues. Germline V lookup: CDR1 SGHTA, CDR2 FQGNSA.

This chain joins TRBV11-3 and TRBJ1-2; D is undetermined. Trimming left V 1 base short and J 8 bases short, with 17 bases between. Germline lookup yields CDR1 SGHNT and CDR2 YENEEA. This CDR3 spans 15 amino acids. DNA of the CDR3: TGTGCCAGCAGCTTAGGAGTGGGAGATGGGTACGGCTACACCTTC. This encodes CASSLGVGDGYGYTF.